The 26 T cell receptor beta chains below all came from one sample that was sequenced in a study of T-cell memory formation after mild COVID-19. TCRdb reanalysed the 5' RACE reads using MiXCR and keeps one entry per CDR3 protein. The sample holds hundreds of thousands of distinct CDR3 sequences, roughly 18% seen once. Sequencing was carried out using PBMCs or a T cell subset sorted from them (not recorded which). These receptor sequences come from an adult woman who had mild COVID-19 (a few samples of this study predate the infection). Cell type and time point are not known.

The chain recombines TRBV2 with TRBJ2-5; tentatively, D is TRBD2 (5 bases). With 4 bases removed from V and 4 bases from J, the gap between germline ends came to 10 bases. The CDR3 sequence is 13 residues long. CDR1 is SNHLY and CDR2 is FYNNEI in the germline V gene. The CDR3 here is CASSVHEGETQYF. CDR3 DNA sequence: TGTGCCAGCAGTGTACACGAGGGAGAGACCCAGTACTTC.

The J gene is TRBJ2-1, the V gene TRBV4-1; 9 positions agree with TRBD2. Losses at the gene ends were 4 bases for V and 4 bases for J; bases not matched to a gene: 8. The CDR3 has 16 residues. Per the germline V gene, CDR1 is MGHRA and CDR2 is YSYEKL. This CDR3 is CASSPLGRGGYNEQFF. CDR3 nucleotides: TGCGCCAGCAGCCCACTGGGGCGGGGGGGTTACAATGAGCAGTTCTTC.

This clonotype was detected only a few times. V is TRBV6-5 and J is TRBJ1-3, with a possible D match to TRBD1 (6 bases). The germline CDR1 and CDR2 sequences are MNHEY and SVGAGI. Between the trimmed V and J ends, which lost 4 bases and 2 bases, there was a span of 9 bases. The CDR3 consists of 14 residues. Here the CDR3 reads CASSSAGAGNTIYF. In DNA, the CDR3 is TGTGCCAGCAGTTCTGCAGGGGCTGGAAACACCATATATTTT.

This clonotype was seen many times. This chain links TRBV24-1 with TRBJ2-7; D gene uncertain. V lost 4 bases to trimming and J lost 3 bases, with 3 bases between them. The CDR3 contains 11 residues. From germline, CDR1 is KGHDR and CDR2 SFDVKD. The CDR3 reads CATSEGYEQYF. For the CDR3, the DNA is TGTGCCACCAGTGAGGGCTACGAGCAGTACTTC.

V gene TRBV7-2 combines with J gene TRBJ1-6, with 7 positions matching TRBD1. In germline, CDR1 is SGHTA, CDR2 FQGNSA. The CDR3 sequence is 15 residues long. V was pared by 6 bases and J by 7 bases, with 9 bases of the junction left unmatched. The CDR3 DNA is TGTGCCAGCAGGACGACGGGACAGCACAATTCACCCCTCCACTTT. It codes for CASRTTGQHNSPLHF.

This clonotype came up many times. The chain employs TRBV20-1 and TRBJ2-1; 12 nucleotides align to TRBD2. The CDR3 is 13 amino acids. In germline, CDR1 is DFQATT, CDR2 SNEGSKA (reference sequence). CDR3 bases: TGCAGCATGCTAGCGGGAGGGCCGCTTGAGCAGTTCTTC. This sequence encodes CSMLAGGPLEQFF.

This chain links TRBV3-1 with TRBJ1-2, with 9 bases identical to TRBD1. The germline gives CDR1 LGHDT, CDR2 YNNKEL (reference sequence). CDR3 size: 13 residues. Losses at the gene ends were 4 bases for V and 7 bases for J; bases not matched to a gene: 4. The CDR3 DNA reads as TGTGCCAGCAGCCCAGGACAGGGGATTGGCTACACCTTC. Translated, it gives CASSPGQGIGYTF.

This clonotype has just a few counts. This chain links TRBV7-9 with TRBJ1-5; D uncertain. CDR1 is SEHNR and CDR2 is FQNEAQ in the germline V gene (reference sequence). Trimming removed 1 base from V and 2 bases from J, with 6 bases in between. This CDR3 is built from 14 residues. The chain's CDR3 is CASSLDHGNQPQHF. The CDR3 DNA follows: TGTGCCAGCAGCTTAGACCATGGCAATCAGCCCCAGCATTTT.

This clonotype was picked up a small number of times. The genes are TRBV4-2 and TRBJ2-2, with TRBD2 matching 7 bases. V was clipped by 4 bases and J by 6 bases; unmatched bases: 14. This CDR3 is built from 17 residues. CDR1 LGHNA and CDR2 YNFKEQ come from the germline V gene. This CDR3 is CASSLRGGDNPAGELFF. The CDR3 nucleotides read TGTGCCAGCAGCCTTCGGGGAGGGGATAATCCGGCCGGGGAGCTGTTTTTT.

This clonotype has only a few counts. The chain joins TRBV6-1 to TRBJ1-5, with D possibly being TRBD1 (6 bases). Germline V lookup: CDR1 MNHNS, CDR2 SASEGT. With 2 bases removed from V and 6 bases from J, the gap between germline ends came to 11 bases. The CDR3 runs to 14 residues. The CDR3 nucleotides read TGTGCCAGCAGTGAACACAGGGTCACTCAGCCCCAGCATTTT. Its protein product is CASSEHRVTQPQHF.

This clonotype was seen many times. The chain recombines TRBV3-1 with TRBJ1-1; perhaps TRBD1 as D (6 bases). V lost 6 bases and J 6 bases, leaving 11 bases between the germline ends. The length of the CDR3 is 12 residues. The germline V gene has CDR1 LGHDT and CDR2 YNNKEL (reference sequence). The CDR3 sequence: CASRQQGSEAFF. DNA of the CDR3: TGTGCCAGCAGGCAACAGGGTTCTGAAGCTTTCTTT.

The chain carries TRBV7-9 and TRBJ2-5; 7 bases are a match to TRBD2. Germline CDR1 and CDR2: SEHNR and FQNEAQ (reference sequence). The V and J ends lost 3 bases and 4 bases, in that order; junction bases with no gene match: 5. The CDR3 spans 14 residues. The DNA for the CDR3 is TGTGCCAGCAGCTTTCGGGAGGCTGGAGAGACCCAGTACTTC. This translates into CASSFREAGETQYF.

The sample holds a few counts of this clonotype. The chain is built from TRBV7-9 and TRBJ2-3; D possibly matches TRBD1 or TRBD2 (6 bases each). The germline V and J ends were trimmed by 3 bases and 10 bases, with 14 bases remaining between them. CDR3 length equals 13 residues. The germline gives CDR1 SEHNR, CDR2 FQNEAQ (reference sequence). CDR3 region: CASSFQGTGAQYF. The CDR3 nucleotides read TGTGCCAGCAGCTTTCAGGGGACGGGGGCGCAGTATTTT.

CDR3 sequence: CAISGSDRGNYGYTF. The CDR3 DNA follows: TGTGCCATCAGTGGATCGGACAGGGGGAACTATGGCTACACCTTC. This sequence joins TRBV10-3 and TRBJ1-2; the match to TRBD1 covers 10 bases. Trimming took 4 bases from V and 2 from J; bases not matched to a gene: 4. The CDR3 has 15 amino acids. Germline CDR1 and CDR2: ENHRY and SYGVKD.

The V and J genes are TRBV12-3 or TRBV12-4 and TRBJ2-1, with TRBD2 matching 12 bases. V trimming: 6 bases; J trimming: 4 bases; junction bases outside the gene matches: 10. The CDR3 has 17 amino acids. The CDR3 DNA reads as TGTGCCAGCAGAGGAAACCTAGCGGGAGGGCAATACAATGAGCAGTTCTTC. Translation: CASRGNLAGGQYNEQFF.

This clonotype came up many times. V usage is TRBV12-3 or TRBV12-4 and J usage is TRBJ2-2; no definite D call. The CDR3 has 11 residues. V was shortened by 3 bases and J by 7 bases, with 3 bases between the two germline ends. The CDR3 is CASSFDGELFF. Here the CDR3 DNA reads TGTGCCAGCAGTTTTGACGGGGAGCTGTTTTTT.

V gene TRBV7-3 combines with J gene TRBJ1-3; 7 bases line up with TRBD1. The germline gives CDR1 SGHTA, CDR2 FQGTGA. V lost 5 bases and J lost 2; bases outside the gene matches: 6. There are 15 residues in the CDR3. Here the CDR3 DNA reads TGTGCCAGCAGCATCCAGGGGGTGCCTGGAAACACCATATATTTT. Translated: CASSIQGVPGNTIYF. The full variable domain, with the rest looked up from reference TRBV7-3 and TRBJ1-3, is GAGVSQTPSNKVTEKGKYVELRCDPISGHTALYWYRQSLGQGPEFLIYFQGTGAADDSGLPNDRFFAVRPEGSVSTLKIQRTERGDSAVYLCASSIQGVPGNTIYFGEGSWLTVV.

V and J are TRBV27 and TRBJ2-7; the D gene could be TRBD1 or TRBD2 (5 bases each). This CDR3 is built from 17 residues. From germline, CDR1 is MNHEY and CDR2 SMNVEV (reference sequence). V was clipped by 6 bases and J by 2 bases, with 23 bases between them. The CDR3 here is CASSKFPESGTPYEQYF. CDR3 nucleotides: TGTGCCAGCAGCAAATTTCCTGAGTCGGGGACCCCCTACGAGCAGTACTTC.

This clonotype was counted a few times. V usage is TRBV12-3 or TRBV12-4 and J usage is TRBJ2-5; TRBD2 matches at 13 bases. V shed 3 bases, J shed 7 bases, and the junction held 8 bases outside the gene matches. The CDR3 contains 16 residues. CDR3 amino acids: CASSFSGTSGIGTQYF. Here the CDR3 DNA reads TGTGCCAGCAGTTTTTCCGGGACTAGCGGGATCGGGACCCAGTACTTC.

This clonotype was recorded a few times. V and J are TRBV7-2 and TRBJ2-1; 8 positions match TRBD2. The CDR3 contains 18 residues. J gave up 0 bases and V 1 base, and 8 bases lay outside the gene matches. Germline V lookup: CDR1 SGHTA, CDR2 FQGNSA. The CDR3 DNA is TGTGCCAGCAGCTTAGACGGGGGGGCCTCGAGCTCCTACAATGAGCAGTTCTTC. Translated, it gives CASSLDGGASSSYNEQFF.

This clonotype was counted only a few times. In DNA form, the CDR3 reads TGTGCCAGCAGAGGGGAGACCCAGTACTTC. Translated: CASRGETQYF. The chain recombines TRBV25-1 with TRBJ2-5; no definite D call. Germline assignment: CDR1 MGHDK and CDR2 SYGVNS. V was shortened by 6 bases and J by 5 bases, with 4 bases between the two germline ends. The CDR3 covers 10 residues.

The rearrangement links TRBV7-8 to TRBJ2-7; D might be TRBD2 (5 bases). Germline CDR1 is SGHVS and CDR2 is FQNEAQ. The V gene lost 2 bases and the J gene lost 2 bases, with 13 bases spanning the gap. The CDR3 length is 15 residues. CDR3 in amino acids: CASSLTRLPTYEQYF. CDR3 in DNA: TGTGCCAGCAGCTTAACGAGACTACCTACCTACGAGCAGTACTTC.

In its sample, this clonotype was seen a few times. The V call is TRBV6-2 or TRBV6-3, the J call TRBJ1-1; 9 nucleotides agree with TRBD1. CDR1 is MNHEY and CDR2 is SVGEGT in the germline V gene. The CDR3 is 15 amino acids. Trimming cost V 5 bases and J 4 bases; bases outside gene matches: 8. In DNA form, the CDR3 reads TGTGCCAGCAGTCGACCGGGACAGGGAGCCACTGAAGCTTTCTTT. It specifies CASSRPGQGATEAFF.

Only a few counts were recorded for this clonotype. The chain joins TRBV29-1 to TRBJ2-2; 10 bases are a match to TRBD1. V shed 2 bases and J 8 bases; nucleotides not matched to a gene: 8. This CDR3 spans 15 amino acids. Germline V gives CDR1 SQVTM, CDR2 ANQGSEA. CDR3 sequence reads: CSVERTGGKGGELFF. In nucleotides, the CDR3 is TGCAGCGTTGAAAGGACAGGGGGGAAGGGTGGGGAGCTGTTTTTT.

V usage is TRBV12-3 or TRBV12-4 and J usage is TRBJ2-2, with D tentatively TRBD2 (6 bases). The CDR3 is 14 amino acids. The V and J ends lost 6 bases and 2 bases respectively, with 10 bases between them. The chain's CDR3 is CASSAGTNTGELFF. The CDR3 nucleotides read TGTGCCAGCAGCGCTGGGACTAACACCGGGGAGCTGTTTTTT.

This clonotype was detected only a few times. This chain connects TRBV6-4 to TRBJ2-2, with 9 bases fitting TRBD2. CDR3 length: 16 amino acids. Trimming removed 8 bases from V and 3 bases from J; junction bases left unmatched: 10. Germline V gene sequence: CDR1 MRHNA, CDR2 SNTAGT. In nucleotides, the CDR3 is TGTGCCAGCCTCCCTCTTGCGGGAGGGGACACCGGGGAGCTGTTTTTT. Amino acids: CASLPLAGGDTGELFF.